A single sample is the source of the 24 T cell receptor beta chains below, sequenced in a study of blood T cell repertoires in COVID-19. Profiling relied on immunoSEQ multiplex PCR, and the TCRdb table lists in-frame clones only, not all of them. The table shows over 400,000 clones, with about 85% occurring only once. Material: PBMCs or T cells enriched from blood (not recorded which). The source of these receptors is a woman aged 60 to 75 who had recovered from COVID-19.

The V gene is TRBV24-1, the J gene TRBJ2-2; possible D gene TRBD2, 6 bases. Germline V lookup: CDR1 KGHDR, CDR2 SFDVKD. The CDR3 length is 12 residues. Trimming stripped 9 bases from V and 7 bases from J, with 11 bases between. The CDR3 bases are TGTGCCACCTCACGGGGGAGCGGGGAGCTGTTTTTT. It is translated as CATSRGSGELFF.

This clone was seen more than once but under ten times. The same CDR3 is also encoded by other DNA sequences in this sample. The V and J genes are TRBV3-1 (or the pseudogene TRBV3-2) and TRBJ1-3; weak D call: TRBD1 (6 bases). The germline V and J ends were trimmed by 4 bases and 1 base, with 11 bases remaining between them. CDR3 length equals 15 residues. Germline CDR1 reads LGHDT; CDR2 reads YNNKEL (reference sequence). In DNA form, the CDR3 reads TGTGCCAGCAGCCGGACGCAGGGGTCTGGAAACACCATATATTTT. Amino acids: CASSRTQGSGNTIYF.

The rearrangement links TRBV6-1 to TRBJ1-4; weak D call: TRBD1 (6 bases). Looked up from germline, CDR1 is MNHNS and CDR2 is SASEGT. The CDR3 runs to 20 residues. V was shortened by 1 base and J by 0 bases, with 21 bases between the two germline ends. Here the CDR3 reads CASSEVISGAVIATNEKLFF. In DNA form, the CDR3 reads TGTGCCAGCAGTGAAGTCATATCAGGGGCCGTTATCGCAACTAATGAAAAACTGTTTTTT.

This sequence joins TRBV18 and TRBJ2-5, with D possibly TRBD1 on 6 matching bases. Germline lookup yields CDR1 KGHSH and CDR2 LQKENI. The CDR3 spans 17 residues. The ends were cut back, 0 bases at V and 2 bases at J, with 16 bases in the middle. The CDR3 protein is CASSPPLGRGKQETQYF. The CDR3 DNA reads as TGTGCCAGCTCACCACCTCTGGGCAGGGGCAAACAAGAGACCCAGTACTTC. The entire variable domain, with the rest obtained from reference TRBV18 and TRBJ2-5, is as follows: NAGVMQNPRHLVRRRGQEARLRCSPMKGHSHVYWYRQLPEEGLKFMVYLQKENIIDESGMPKERFSAEFPKEGPSILRIQQVVRGDSAAYFCASSPPLGRGKQETQYFGPGTRLLVL.

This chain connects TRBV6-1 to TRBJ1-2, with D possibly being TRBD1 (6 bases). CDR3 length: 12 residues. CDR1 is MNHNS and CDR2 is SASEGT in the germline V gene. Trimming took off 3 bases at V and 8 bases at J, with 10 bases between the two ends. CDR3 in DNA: TGTGCCAGCAGTGACCAGGGGAGAGGCTACACCTTC. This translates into CASSDQGRGYTF.

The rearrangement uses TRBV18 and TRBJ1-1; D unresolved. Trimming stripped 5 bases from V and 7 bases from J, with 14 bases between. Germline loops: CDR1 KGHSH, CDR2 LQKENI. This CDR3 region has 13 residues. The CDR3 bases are TGTGCCAGCTCAACGGAGATACGGGGTGAAGCTTTCTTT. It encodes CASSTEIRGEAFF.

CDR3 coding DNA: TGTGCCAGTAGGGAGTGGGTCAGGGGGAATCAGCCCCAGCATTTT. This translates into CASREWVRGNQPQHF. The chain has TRBV19 and TRBJ1-5; 7 nucleotides line up with TRBD1. With V trimmed by 6 bases and J by 4 bases, 9 bases remained unmatched. Germline CDR1 is LNHDA and CDR2 is SQIVND (reference sequence). The CDR3 has 15 amino acids.

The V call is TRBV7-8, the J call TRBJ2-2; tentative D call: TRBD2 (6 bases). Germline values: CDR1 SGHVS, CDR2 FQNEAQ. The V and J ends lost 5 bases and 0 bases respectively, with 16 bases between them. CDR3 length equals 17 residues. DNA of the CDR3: TGTGCCAGCAGCCCTCGACTAGACCCCACGAACACCGGGGAGCTGTTTTTT. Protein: CASSPRLDPTNTGELFF.

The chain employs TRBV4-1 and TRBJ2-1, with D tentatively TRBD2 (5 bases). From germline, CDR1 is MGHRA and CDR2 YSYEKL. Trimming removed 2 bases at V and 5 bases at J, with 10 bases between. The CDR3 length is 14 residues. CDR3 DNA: TGCGCCAGCAGCCAACAGCGGAATAACAATGAGCAGTTCTTC. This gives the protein CASSQQRNNNEQFF.

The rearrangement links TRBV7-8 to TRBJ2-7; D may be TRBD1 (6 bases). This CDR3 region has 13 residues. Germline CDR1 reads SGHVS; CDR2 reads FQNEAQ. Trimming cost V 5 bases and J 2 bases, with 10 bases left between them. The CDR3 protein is CASSRTVTYEQYV. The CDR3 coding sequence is TGTGCCAGCAGCCGGACAGTAACCTACGAGCAGTACGTC.

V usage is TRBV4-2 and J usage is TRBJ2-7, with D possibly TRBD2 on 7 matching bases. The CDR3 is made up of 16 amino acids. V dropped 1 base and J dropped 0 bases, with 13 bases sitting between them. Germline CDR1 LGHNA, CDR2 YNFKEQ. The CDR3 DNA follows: TGTGCCAGCAGCCAAGGGGACGGGGGGCTCTCCTACGAGCAGTACTTC. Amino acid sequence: CASSQGDGGLSYEQYF.

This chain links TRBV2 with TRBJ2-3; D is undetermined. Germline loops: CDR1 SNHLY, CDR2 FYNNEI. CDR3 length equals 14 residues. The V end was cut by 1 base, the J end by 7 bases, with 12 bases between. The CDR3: CASSEGASINTQYF. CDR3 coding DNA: TGTGCCAGCAGTGAAGGAGCCTCTATCAATACGCAGTATTTT.

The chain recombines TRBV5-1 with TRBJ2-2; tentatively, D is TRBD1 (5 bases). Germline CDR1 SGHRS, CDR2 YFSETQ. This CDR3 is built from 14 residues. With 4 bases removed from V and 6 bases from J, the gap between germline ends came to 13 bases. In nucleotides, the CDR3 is TGCGCCAGCAGCCTGGCCGAAGGGGCCGGGGAGCTGTTTTTT. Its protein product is CASSLAEGAGELFF.

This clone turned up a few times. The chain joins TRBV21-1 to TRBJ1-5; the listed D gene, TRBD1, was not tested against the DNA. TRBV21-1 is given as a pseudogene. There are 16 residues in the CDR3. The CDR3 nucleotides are TGTGCCAGCACGAGGGACAGCCCTTATAGCAATCAGCCCCAGCATTTT. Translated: CASTRDSPYSNQPQHF.

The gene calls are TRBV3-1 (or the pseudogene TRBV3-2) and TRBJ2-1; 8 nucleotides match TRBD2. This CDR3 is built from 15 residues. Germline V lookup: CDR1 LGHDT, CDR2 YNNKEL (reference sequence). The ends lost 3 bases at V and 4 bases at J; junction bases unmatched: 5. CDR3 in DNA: TGTGCCAGCAGCCACGGGAGGGCGCGGTACAATGAGCAGTTCTTC. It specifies CASSHGRARYNEQFF.

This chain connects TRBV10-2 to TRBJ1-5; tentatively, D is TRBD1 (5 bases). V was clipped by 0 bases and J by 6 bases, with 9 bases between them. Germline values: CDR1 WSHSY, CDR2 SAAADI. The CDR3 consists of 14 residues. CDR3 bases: TGCGCCAGCAGTGAGTCTACGGGGGGTCAGCCCCAGCATTTT. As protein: CASSESTGGQPQHF.

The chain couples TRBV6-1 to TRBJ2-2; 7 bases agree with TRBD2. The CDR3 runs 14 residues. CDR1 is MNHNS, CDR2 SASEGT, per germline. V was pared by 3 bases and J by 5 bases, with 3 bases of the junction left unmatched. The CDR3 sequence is CASSDGAGTGELFF. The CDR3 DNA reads TGTGCCAGCAGTGATGGAGCGGGAACCGGGGAGCTGTTTTTT.

CDR3 sequence reads: CASSLPSSYEQYF. CDR3 DNA: TGTGCCAGCAGTTTGCCGAGCTCCTACGAGCAGTACTTC. This rearrangement joins TRBV12-3 or TRBV12-4 to TRBJ2-7; D is undetermined. The V gene lost 3 bases and the J gene lost 0 bases, with 6 bases spanning the gap. CDR3 length equals 13 residues.

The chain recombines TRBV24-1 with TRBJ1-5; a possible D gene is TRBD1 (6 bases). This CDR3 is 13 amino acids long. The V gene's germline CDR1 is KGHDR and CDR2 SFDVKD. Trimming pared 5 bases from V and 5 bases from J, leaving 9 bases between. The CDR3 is CATSGGLDQPQHF. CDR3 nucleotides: TGTGCCACCAGTGGGGGGCTCGATCAGCCCCAGCATTTT.

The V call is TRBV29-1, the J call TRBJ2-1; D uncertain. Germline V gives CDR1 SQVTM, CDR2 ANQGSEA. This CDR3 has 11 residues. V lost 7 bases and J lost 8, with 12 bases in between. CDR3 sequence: CSAPHGDEQFF. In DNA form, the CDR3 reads TGCAGCGCTCCCCACGGAGATGAGCAGTTCTTC.

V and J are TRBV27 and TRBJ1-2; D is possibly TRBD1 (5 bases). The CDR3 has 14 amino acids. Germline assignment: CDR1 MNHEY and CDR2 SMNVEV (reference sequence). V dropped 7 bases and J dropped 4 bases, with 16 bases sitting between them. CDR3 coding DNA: TGTGCCAGCACCCGTATAGGGGCCGGCTATGGCTACACCTTC. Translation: CASTRIGAGYGYTF.

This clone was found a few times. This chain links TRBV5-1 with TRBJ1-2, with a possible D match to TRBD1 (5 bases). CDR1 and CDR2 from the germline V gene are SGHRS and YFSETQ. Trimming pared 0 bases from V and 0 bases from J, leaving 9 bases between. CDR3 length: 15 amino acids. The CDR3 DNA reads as TGCGCCAGCAGCTTGGAACGACAGACTAACTATGGCTACACCTTC. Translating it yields CASSLERQTNYGYTF.

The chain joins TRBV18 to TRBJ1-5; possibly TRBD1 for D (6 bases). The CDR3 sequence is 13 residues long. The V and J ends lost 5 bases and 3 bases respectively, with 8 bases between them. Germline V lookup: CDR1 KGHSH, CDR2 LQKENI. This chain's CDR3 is CASSEGHNQPQHF. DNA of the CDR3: TGTGCCAGCTCAGAGGGACACAATCAGCCCCAGCATTTT.

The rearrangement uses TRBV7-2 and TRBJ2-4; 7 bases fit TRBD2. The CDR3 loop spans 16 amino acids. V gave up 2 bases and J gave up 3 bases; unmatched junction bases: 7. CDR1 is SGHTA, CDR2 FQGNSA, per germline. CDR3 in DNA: TGTGCCAGCAGCTTATTCGGGGGGAGAGTCAAAAACATTCAGTACTTC. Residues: CASSLFGGRVKNIQYF.